This record covers a single TCR beta chain. In its sample, this clonotype was seen a few times. There is no known antigen for this receptor. There are no base qualities to consult, and no much larger clone falls within one base. Any patient with an uncontrolled infection, another autoimmune disease, pregnancy or lactation was excluded. Diagnoses were established on the basis of clinical symptoms, serum thyroxine and TRAb, thyroid ultrasound, and orbital computed tomography. Trizol reagent was used to extract total RNA, and RNA quality was then checked on an Agilent 2100 Bioanalyzer. The TCR beta CDR3 regions were amplified from the RNA transcripts. The TCR CDR3 was subjected to a first round of RT-PCR using the HTBI primer set and the Qiagen OneStep RT-PCR kit. Libraries were constructed in a second round of multiplex PCR, after which size selection and purification were performed. Libraries were sequenced paired-end with 100 bp reads on an Illumina HiSeq2000. In the paper's pipeline: SOAPnuke was used to process the raw data, removing reads that contained adapters or uncalled bases, had a mean Phred below 15, or lacked an exact match to the constant primer or identifier. High-quality paired reads were merged with COPE v1.2.5, and unique nucleotide sequences were defined as clonotypes. Clonotypes were aligned to IMGT TRBV, TRBD and TRBJ reference segments using MiTCR v1.1. The analysis was restricted to V-J combinations with a frequency above 0.0001, which together covered roughly 99% of the repertoires. A TCS score was defined as the ratio between F50 (clonal expansion) and ExV (chaos), using BLOSUM62-based TCRdist between CDR3 peptides within each V-J. Welch's t-statistics and random forest reduced around 550 V-J features to 10 to 15, which were used in a naive Bayes classifier (R e1071). The similarity between thyroid and blood repertoires was quantified using the Morisita-Horn index. TCRdb cleaned the public reads at Q25 with fastp, built clones with MiXCR and kept in-frame beta chains. Entries are consolidated by CDR3 protein sequence, retaining the most common genes and DNA. The authors' filters were not applied to this entry. This sample comprises about 640,000 distinct CDR3 sequences, about 45% of them detected only once. Of the sample, under 8% is held by the ten largest clones.

Looking up the germline V gene yields CDR1 SGHTA and CDR2 FQGNSA. Ends trimmed: V by 2 bases, J by 5 bases; bases unmatched to a gene: 9. The CDR3 has 16 amino acids, counting the end cysteine and phenylalanine. Only CDR3 DNA is held: 48 bases, read in frame from base 1. The source of the sample is a study of T cells in Graves' hyperthyroidism and ophthalmopathy (dated by TCRdb to the late 2010s). Turning to the overall study: A discovery cohort of about a hundred patients, approximately 45 with Graves' ophthalmopathy and 57 with stable Graves' hyperthyroidism, was used to find distinguishing TCR V-J signatures. Following sampling, methimazole starting at 30 mg daily was given to hyperthyroidism patients, and high-dose intravenous methylprednisolone was given to ophthalmopathy patients. For training and testing, the 100 or so patients in the discovery cohort were randomly divided in a 7:3 ratio. An independent validation cohort of 18 to 20 hyperthyroidism patients and about 15 patients who later progressed to ophthalmopathy tested prospective prediction of ophthalmopathy. The paper describes TCR Vbeta CDR3 sequencing of 140 or so peripheral blood samples, made up of roughly 40 ophthalmopathy patients, roughly 80 hyperthyroidism patients and 17 progressor patients. In addition, the study compared T-cell repertoires in thyroid tissue and in blood from six Graves' hyperthyroidism patients.

Study-wide conclusions, independent of this receptor: In validation, the model predicted progression to ophthalmopathy a median of about 6.5 months before onset, with 70% to 71% sensitivity and 72.22% specificity. A 13 V-J signature model separated ophthalmopathy from stable hyperthyroidism, with 87.88% sensitivity and about 81% specificity in cross-validation and 80%/75% in testing. No statistical method was used to set the sample size in advance, and investigators knew the group allocation. Most expanded thyroid clonotypes (frequency above 0.001) were also found in blood, which suggests that blood repertoires may mirror thyroid immune responses.

The sequence was collected from an adult man with Graves' disease, either hyperthyroidism or ophthalmopathy (not recorded which). The sequencing sample was made of peripheral blood or thyroid tissue (not recorded which). Rearrangement joined TRBV7-2 to TRBJ2-5, and TRBD2 aligns with 9 junction nucleotides. The sequenced DNA: TGTGCCAGCAGCTTAATTGGCGGGGGGGCAGGGGAGACCCAGTACTTC. Translation gives CASSLIGGGAGETQYF.